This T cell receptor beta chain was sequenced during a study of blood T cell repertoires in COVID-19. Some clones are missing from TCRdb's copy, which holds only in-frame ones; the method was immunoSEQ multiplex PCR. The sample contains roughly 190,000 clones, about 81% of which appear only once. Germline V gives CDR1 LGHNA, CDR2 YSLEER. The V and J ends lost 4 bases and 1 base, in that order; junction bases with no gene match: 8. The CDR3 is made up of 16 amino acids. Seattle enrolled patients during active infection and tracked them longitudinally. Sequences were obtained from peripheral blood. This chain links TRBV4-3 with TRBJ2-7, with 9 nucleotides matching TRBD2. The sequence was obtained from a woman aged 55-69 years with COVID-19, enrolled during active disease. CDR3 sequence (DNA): TGCGCCAGCAGCCCGGAGGCCAGCGGGAGGTCCTACGAGCAGTACTTC. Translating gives CASSPEASGRSYEQYF.